What follows are 28 T cell receptor beta chains derived from one specimen sequenced in a study of molecular identifiers for immune sequencing clone quantification. TCRdb re-called the PCR reads with MiXCR, one entry per CDR3 protein. The sample holds approximately 54,000 distinct CDR3 sequences, almost 25% seen once. Material: naive CD8+ T cells from blood, with Jurkat cell RNA spiked in. Subset here: FACS-sorted CD8+CD4-CCR7+CD45RA+ naive T cells. These receptors all come from a human donor in good health. Some libraries in this study had Jurkat cell RNA spiked in.

This clonotype was seen repeatedly, ten times or more. The chain recombines TRBV11-2 with TRBJ2-3; 9 bases map to TRBD2. From germline, CDR1 is SGHAT and CDR2 FQNNGV. The CDR3 consists of 17 residues. V shed 5 bases, J shed 0 bases, and the junction held 9 bases outside the gene matches. The CDR3, as DNA: TGTGCCAGCAGCGGGCGGATAGCGGGGGCCAGCACAGATACGCAGTATTTT. It codes for CASSGRIAGASTDTQYF.

On this clonotype itself: A much more abundant neighbour one base away suggests this may be a read error. The chain uses TRBV21-1 and TRBJ2-1. TRBV21-1 is a recognized pseudogene. This CDR3 is 15 amino acids long. The CDR3 is CASTWRRYSYNEQFF. Written as DNA, the CDR3 is TGTGCCAGCACCTGGCGGAGATACTCCTACAATGAGCAGTTCTTC.

This clonotype was seen many times. The rearrangement uses TRBV4-3 and TRBJ2-2; tentatively, D is TRBD1 or TRBD2 (6 bases each). Trimming left V 0 bases short and J 0 bases short, with 11 bases between. Germline CDR1 reads LGHNA; CDR2 reads YSLEER. The CDR3 has 17 amino acids. The CDR3 bases are TGCGCCAGCAGCCAAGATGGTGGGGGGCCGAACACCGGGGAGCTGTTTTTT. Amino acids: CASSQDGGGPNTGELFF.

A word on this clonotype: At one boundary the junction diverges from the germline segment, which might be a read error. The CDR3 bases are TGTGCCAACAGCTTAGCGGGACGAGCGGTGGAGCAGTTCTTC. This codes for CANSLAGRAVEQFF. This chain links TRBV7-6 with TRBJ2-1, with 8 bases that match TRBD2. Germline lookup yields CDR1 SGHVS and CDR2 FNYEAQ. This CDR3 region has 14 residues.

V is TRBV29-1 and J is TRBJ2-1; D remains unclear. V lost 1 base and J lost 4, with 17 bases in between. The CDR3 has 16 residues. Germline lookup yields CDR1 SQVTM and CDR2 ANQGSEA. The CDR3 spells CSVEVPARGLYNEQFF. CDR3 nucleotide sequence: TGCAGCGTTGAAGTCCCAGCGAGAGGTCTTTACAATGAGCAGTTCTTC.

The table lists this clonotype with many counts. The CDR3 sequence is CASSHRDRPYEQYF. CDR3 bases: TGTGCCAGCAGTCACAGGGACAGACCCTACGAGCAGTACTTC. This chain connects TRBV6-2 or TRBV6-3 to TRBJ2-7, with TRBD1 matching 7 bases. The CDR3 is 14 residues long. The ends lost 5 bases at V and 2 bases at J; junction bases unmatched: 6. Germline CDR1 MNHEY, CDR2 SVGEGT.

A note on this clonotype: A clone one base away is much larger, so this may be a read error. The rearrangement links TRBV5-6 to TRBJ1-4, with D maybe TRBD1 (5 bases). Germline V gives CDR1 SGHDT, CDR2 YYEEEE. The CDR3 sequence is 13 residues long. The CDR3 is CARSLGRSEKLFF. CDR3 nucleotide sequence: TGTGCCCGCAGCTTGGGACGCAGTGAAAAACTGTTTTTT.

Note on this clonotype: The junction departs from germline at one end; a sequencing error may be responsible. V gene TRBV11-2 combines with J gene TRBJ2-7, with 7 nucleotides matching TRBD2. Germline lookup yields CDR1 SGHAT and CDR2 FQNNGV. This CDR3 has 18 amino acids. In DNA, the CDR3 is TGTGCCCGCAGCTTAGAGGCCCCCGGGACTATAAACTCCTACGAACAGTACTTC. This gives the protein CARSLEAPGTINSYEQYF.

This clonotype showed up many times. This sequence joins TRBV7-9 and TRBJ2-7; 7 positions match TRBD1. After removal of 3 bases from V and 0 bases from J, the junction contained 8 bases not matched to a gene. The CDR3 covers 16 residues. Germline values: CDR1 SEHNR, CDR2 FQNEAQ (reference sequence). Here the CDR3 DNA reads TGTGCCAGCAGCTTGGGAGACAGGGCAAGCTCCTACGAGCAGTACTTC. The encoded protein is CASSLGDRASSYEQYF.

This clonotype was observed many times. This chain links TRBV5-1 with TRBJ2-3, with 8 positions matching TRBD2. In germline, CDR1 is SGHRS, CDR2 YFSETQ. The CDR3 extends over 16 amino acids. The junction had 5 bases not matched to a gene; V was cut back by 0 bases and J by 2 bases. The CDR3 here is CASSLEAGGTTDTQYF. The CDR3 region has the DNA TGCGCCAGCAGCTTGGAGGCGGGGGGCACCACAGATACGCAGTATTTT.

Points on this clonotype: Since a much larger clone is just one base distant, this may be a read error. V usage is TRBV7-2 and J usage is TRBJ2-7; D is undetermined. V lost 5 bases and J lost 2, with 13 bases in between. CDR1 and CDR2 (germline): SGHTA, FQGNSA. The CDR3 is 14 amino acids. DNA of the CDR3: TGTGCCAGCAGCGTAGGTATCTATGCCTACGAGCAGTACTTC. As protein: CASSVGIYAYEQYF.

Of note for this clonotype: A read error may explain this, as a much larger clone is one base away. The chain has TRBV30 and TRBJ2-7; D uncertain. In germline, CDR1 is GTSNPN, CDR2 SVGIG (reference sequence). The V end was cut by 4 bases, the J end by 2 bases, with 6 bases between. The CDR3 loop spans 11 amino acids. The CDR3 DNA sequence: TGTGCCTGGACCGACACCTACGAGCAGTACTTC. The encoded protein is CAWTDTYEQYF. The full variable domain, completed using reference TRBV30 and TRBJ2-7, is SQTIHQWPATLVQPVGSPLSLECTVEGTSNPNLYWYRQAAGRGLQLLFYSVGIGQISSEVPQNLSASRPQDRQFILSSKKLLLSDSGFYLCAWTDTYEQYFGPGTRLTVT.

Points on this clonotype: Given a much more abundant clone one base away, this may be a read error. This chain uses TRBV11-2 with TRBJ2-7, with unresolved D. The CDR3 contains 15 residues. CDR1 and CDR2 (germline): SGHAT, FQNNGV. V was cut by 2 bases and J by 5 bases, with 16 bases left in between. DNA of the CDR3: TGTGCCAGCAGCTTAAAGGGTGCGGTTGGGCACGAGCAGTACTTC. It yields the protein CASSLKGAVGHEQYF.

This clonotype was seen ten or more times. The V gene is TRBV27, the J gene TRBJ2-7, with a weak D call TRBD2 (6 bases). CDR1 is MNHEY and CDR2 is SMNVEV in the germline V gene (reference sequence). V was pared by 4 bases and J by 2 bases, with 12 bases between. This CDR3 has 14 residues. CDR3 in DNA: TGTGCCAGCAGTTATAAGGCGGGACCCTACGAGCAGTACTTC. It translates to CASSYKAGPYEQYF.

Of note for this clonotype: Possible read error: a much larger clone is one base away. The chain is built from TRBV6-5 and TRBJ1-1; the D gene is possibly TRBD1 (5 bases). V lost 0 bases, J lost 6 bases, and 14 bases lay in between. Germline V gives CDR1 MNHEY, CDR2 SVGAGI. CDR3 size: 15 residues. As DNA, the CDR3 is TGTGCCAGCAGTTACTCGGGGCAAATGGGGGCTGAAGCTTTCTTT. This translates into CASSYSGQMGAEAFF.

This clonotype came up once. With a much larger clone just one base away, this may be a read error. The J gene is TRBJ2-7, the V gene TRBV6-2 or TRBV6-3, with 9 positions matching TRBD2. Trimming took 4 bases from V and 6 from J; bases not matched to a gene: 4. This CDR3 is built from 13 residues. Germline V gene lookup returns CDR1 MNHEY and CDR2 SVGEGT. The CDR3, as DNA: TGTGCCAGCAGTTTAGCGGGAGTCTGCGAGCAGTACTTC. It specifies CASSLAGVCEQYF.

This clonotype was observed at least ten times. This rearrangement joins TRBV25-1 to TRBJ1-4; TRBD1 agrees at 7 bases. The CDR3 loop spans 16 amino acids. The germline gives CDR1 MGHDK, CDR2 SYGVNS. Trimming at V came to 1 base and at J to 7 bases, leaving 9 bases not matched to a gene. CDR3 protein: CASSEWGQGEGEKLFF. CDR3 DNA: TGTGCCAGCAGTGAATGGGGGCAGGGGGAGGGTGAAAAACTGTTTTTT.

Remarks on this clonotype: This may be a read error, as it is one base from a much larger clone. Here the CDR3 DNA reads TGTGCCAGCACCAGAGGACTAGCGGGGGCCACAGATACGCAGTATTTT. This encodes CASTRGLAGATDTQYF. The chain joins TRBV5-3 to TRBJ2-3; TRBD2 matches at 13 bases. TRBV5-3 is labeled an ORF, and its function is uncertain. The CDR3 consists of 16 residues. Unmatched junction bases numbered 8, after V lost 8 bases and J lost 2 bases.

Of note for this clonotype: A read error is possible here, since a much larger clone lies one base away. This chain links TRBV29-1 with TRBJ2-2; D not resolved. Trimming pared 4 bases from V and 7 bases from J, leaving 10 bases between. The CDR3 loop spans 12 amino acids. Per the germline V gene, CDR1 is SQVTM and CDR2 is ANQGSEA. The DNA for the CDR3 is TGCAGCGTTGTGTTTAGCATCGGGGAGCTGTTTTTT. It translates to CSVVFSIGELFF.

This clonotype was observed many times. The rearrangement uses TRBV11-2 and TRBJ2-3; 11 bases match TRBD1. V lost 1 base to trimming and J lost 5 bases; unmatched junction nucleotides: 5. Germline V gene data show CDR1 as SGHAT and CDR2 as FQNNGV. The CDR3 loop spans 16 amino acids. The CDR3, as DNA: TGTGCCAGCAGCTTAGGAGGACAGGGGGCCGAAGATACGCAGTATTTT. It yields the protein CASSLGGQGAEDTQYF.

A few counts support this clonotype. This may arise from a read error, as a much more abundant clone is one base away. The gene calls are TRBV5-1 and TRBJ2-1, with D unclear. The germline V and J ends were trimmed by 0 bases and 14 bases, with 12 bases remaining between them. The CDR3 covers 12 residues. Germline-derived CDR1 and CDR2 are SGHRS and YFSETQ. This chain's CDR3 is CASSLVGRAEFF. CDR3 DNA: TGCGCCAGCAGCTTGGTGGGCCGGGCGGAGTTCTTC.

Points on this clonotype: With a much larger clone just one base away, this may be a read error. The V call is TRBV30, the J call TRBJ2-5; D uncertain. From germline, CDR1 is GTSNPN and CDR2 SVGIG (reference sequence). CDR3 length equals 13 residues. Trimming stripped 0 bases from V and 5 bases from J, with 10 bases between. The CDR3 sequence is CAWSVRYHETQYF. CDR3 nucleotides: TGTGCCTGGAGTGTACGTTATCATGAGACCCAGTACTTC.

V and J are TRBV11-2 and TRBJ2-5; a weak D match, TRBD2 (5 bases). The CDR3 covers 17 residues. The V and J ends lost 6 bases and 1 base respectively, with 21 bases between them. Germline V gene data show CDR1 as SGHAT and CDR2 as FQNNGV. The CDR3 nucleotides are TGTGCCAGCAGGATTGTATCGGGCCGGGATATCCAAGAGACCCAGTACTTC. This translates into CASRIVSGRDIQETQYF.

This clonotype was counted ten times or more. This chain joins TRBV19 and TRBJ1-1; no definite D call. Trimming shortened V by 3 bases and J by 0 bases, and 8 bases separated the two germline ends. The CDR3 is 14 amino acids. Germline assignment: CDR1 LNHDA and CDR2 SQIVND (reference sequence). The CDR3 bases are TGTGCCAGTAGTATTATCCGCGTGAACACTGAAGCTTTCTTT. Translated: CASSIIRVNTEAFF. Full variable domain (outside the CDR3, taken from reference TRBV19 and TRBJ1-1): DGGITQSPKYLFRKEGQNVTLSCEQNLNHDAMYWYRQDPGQGLRLIYYSQIVNDFQKGDIAEGYSVSREKKESFPLTVTSAQKNPTAFYLCASSIIRVNTEAFFGQGTRLTVV.

Comment on this clonotype: An end of the junction differs from the germline gene, which may be a read error. The chain carries TRBV4-1 and TRBJ1-3; D is unresolved. Germline values: CDR1 MGHRA, CDR2 YSYEKL. This CDR3 comprises 15 residues. The CDR3 nucleotides are TGCGCCAGCGGCCAAGCTGATGGCTCTGGGGACACCATATATTTT. This translates into CASGQADGSGDTIYF.

Ten or more counts support this clonotype. V is TRBV30 and J is TRBJ1-5, with D perhaps TRBD1 (5 bases). This CDR3 has 13 residues. The V end lost 2 bases, the J end lost 2 bases, and 7 bases lay between the germline ends. CDR1 and CDR2 (germline): GTSNPN, SVGIG (reference sequence). In nucleotides, the CDR3 is TGTGCCTGGAGTCAGGGAGGCAATCAGCCCCAGCATTTT. The encoded protein is CAWSQGGNQPQHF.

Details on this clonotype: Given a much more abundant clone one base away, this may be a read error. The chain recombines TRBV7-9 with TRBJ1-1, with 9 bases lining up with TRBD1. The trim removed 6 bases at V and 6 bases at J, leaving 14 bases unmatched. The length of the CDR3 is 16 residues. Germline V gene sequence: CDR1 SEHNR, CDR2 FQNEAQ (reference sequence). This CDR3 is CASRSDRGRSRAEAFF. CDR3 sequence (DNA): TGTGCCAGCAGATCGGACAGGGGACGGAGCCGAGCTGAAGCTTTCTTT.

Turning to this clonotype: A much larger clone differs from this one at a single base, so this may be a read error. This CDR3 is CASTHGPNTEELFF. The CDR3 DNA is TGTGCCAGTACCCATGGGCCGAACACCGAGGAGCTGTTTTTT. The chain joins TRBV19 to TRBJ2-2; no reliable D call. The germline CDR1 and CDR2 sequences are LNHDA and SQIVND (reference sequence). The CDR3 spans 14 residues.